A selection of T cell receptor beta chains follows, all from one sample in a study of blood T cell repertoires in COVID-19. Sequencing used immunoSEQ multiplex PCR; TCRdb keeps in-frame clones, though not all of them. The sample consists of about 170,000 clones, roughly 91% of them appearing once. Input material: peripheral blood. These receptor sequences come from a man between 18 and 35 years old with COVID-19, enrolled during active disease. Both conserved end residues are part of each CDR3.

TRBJ1-6 TRBV28 CASSLLGQGYNSPLHF
TRBJ2-7 TRBV7-8 CASSSRVGSSYEQYF
TRBJ2-7 TRBV18 CASSPRGPGYEQYF
TRBJ2-7 TRBV9 CASSVGDSVDEQYF
TRBJ1-2 TRBV25-1 CASKSPETGLAYGYTF
TRBJ2-7 TRBV11-1 CASSLEGQRIYEQYF
TRBJ2-1 TRBV29-1 CSVDASGIWSYNEQFF
TRBJ1-1 TRBV30 CAWNPGIYNTEAFF
TRBJ2-1 TRBV6-4 CASSGRAGGYNEQFF
TRBJ1-2 TRBV15 CATSRGRDSYYGYTF
TRBJ2-7 TRBV7-8 CASNKAGNSYEQYF
TRBJ1-4 TRBV18 CASSPQGQFNEKLFF
TRBJ2-7 TRBV27 CASGRGLAGPSSYEQYF
TRBJ1-1 TRBV30 CAWRGGAAEAFF
TRBJ2-1 TRBV13 CASSSRRSTSGRAGGEQFF
TRBJ1-6 TRBV19 CASTVTGANSPLHF
TRBJ2-7 TRBV12-3/TRBV12-4 CASSGQGEQYF
TRBJ2-7 TRBV6-5 CASSLPGGPYEQYF
TRBJ2-7 TRBV28 CASSPPGTGENEQYF
TRBJ2-7 TRBV6-1 CASSERTGETYEQYF
TRBJ2-5 TRBV27 CASSSPGTGYQETQYF
TRBJ2-1 TRBV14 CASSPRTGPSYNEQFF
TRBJ2-7 TRBV19 CASSVGPGGYEQYF
TRBJ2-2 TRBV9 CASSVEGAGNTGELFF
TRBJ2-3 TRBV28 CASSSRSGTDTQYF
TRBJ1-2 TRBV9 CASSVATNYGYTF
TRBJ2-1 TRBV7-8 CASSGHPGLAGGPRNNEQFF
TRBJ2-1 TRBV19 CASETREVGNEQFF
TRBJ1-5 TRBV19 CASSLTGGDQPQHF
TRBJ2-2 TRBV4-3 CASSQEGVGELFF
TRBJ1-6 TRBV4-1 CASSLRGGNSPLHF
TRBJ1-5 TRBV10-3 CAISVQAGDQPQHF
TRBJ2-7 TRBV11-2 CASSLEGQGIYEQYF
TRBJ1-2 TRBV28 CASSFDRNYGYTF
TRBJ1-3 TRBV24-1 CATSDPKSPGTESSAGNTIYF
TRBJ2-4 TRBV4-1 CASSQGSASGKAKNIQYF
TRBJ2-7 TRBV12-3/TRBV12-4 CASSARGYEQYF
TRBJ1-6 TRBV4-1 CASSPQMSSYNSPLHF
TRBJ1-5 TRBV28 CASSPRQVRSQPQHF
TRBJ1-1 TRBV7-6 CASSLGGGGQNTEAFF
TRBJ2-7 TRBV12-3/TRBV12-4 CASSFRFRGEQYF